A selection of T cell receptor beta chains follows, all from one sample in a study of beta chain features in type 1 diabetes. The method was immunoSEQ multiplex PCR; TCRdb's version includes in-frame clones alone and lacks a portion of them. The sample lists 150,000 to 200,000 clones, around 9% seen once, with under 0.75% in the top ten. Sequenced sample: central memory CD4+ T cells from blood. These receptors came from a woman in her twenties or thirties with type 1 diabetes. Both conserved end residues are part of each CDR3. Each record gives: CDR3 DNA, CDR3 protein, D gene, clone size, V gene, J gene. A D gene is named only where the DNA matches it firmly. Clone size is not always given. Where it is, it says once, few, many or a class for expanded clones.

cdr3_nt: TGCAGCGTAGAAGCCGGGACTAGCGGGAGGGGTGAGCAGTTCTTC
cdr3_aa: CSVEAGTSGRGEQFF
d_call: TRBD2
clone_size: few
v_call: TRBV29-1
j_call: TRBJ2-1

cdr3_nt: TGTGCCAGCAGCTTCGTCGGGGGGCGGAGGGAGACCCAGTACTTC
cdr3_aa: CASSFVGGRRETQYF
d_call: .
clone_size: few
v_call: TRBV5-6
j_call: TRBJ2-5

cdr3_nt: TGTGCCAGCAGCCCGGACTTCCCGCAGCAGTACTTC
cdr3_aa: CASSPDFPQQYF
d_call: .
clone_size: .
v_call: TRBV7-9
j_call: TRBJ2-7

cdr3_nt: TGTGCCTGGAGTGTGGCTTCAGATACGCAGTATTTT
cdr3_aa: CAWSVASDTQYF
d_call: .
clone_size: .
v_call: TRBV30
j_call: TRBJ2-3

cdr3_nt: TGCGCCAGCAGCGTAATTGGGGCAAACATTCAGTACTTC
cdr3_aa: CASSVIGANIQYF
d_call: .
clone_size: .
v_call: TRBV5-1
j_call: TRBJ2-4

cdr3_nt: TGCAGCGTTCCTGGGACTAGCGGAACTAGCACAGATACGCAGTATTTT
cdr3_aa: CSVPGTSGTSTDTQYF
d_call: TRBD2
clone_size: .
v_call: TRBV29-1
j_call: TRBJ2-3

cdr3_nt: TGCAGCGTACTACGACTAGCGGGAGTGTTCTACGAGCAGTACTTC
cdr3_aa: CSVLRLAGVFYEQYF
d_call: TRBD2
clone_size: .
v_call: TRBV29-1
j_call: TRBJ2-7

cdr3_nt: TGTGCCAGCAGCTCGGCGGGGGAGCAGTACTTC
cdr3_aa: CASSSAGEQYF
d_call: .
clone_size: few
v_call: TRBV7-9
j_call: TRBJ2-7

cdr3_nt: TGTGCCAGCAAGCGGGAGGTAAATAACAATGAGCAGTTCTTC
cdr3_aa: CASKREVNNNEQFF
d_call: TRBD2
clone_size: few
v_call: TRBV7-2
j_call: TRBJ2-1

cdr3_nt: TGTGCCAGCAGAACCGGGACAGGGGCTTCCTACGAGCAGTACTTC
cdr3_aa: CASRTGTGASYEQYF
d_call: TRBD1
clone_size: few
v_call: TRBV6-1
j_call: TRBJ2-7

cdr3_nt: TGTGCCAGCAGCGTCCTGAAAGGTCAGGGTAACACTGAAGCTTTCTTT
cdr3_aa: CASSVLKGQGNTEAFF
d_call: .
clone_size: few
v_call: TRBV5-5
j_call: TRBJ1-1

cdr3_nt: TGTGCCAGCAGTGAAACAAACAGCCAAGGTGAGCAGTTCTTC
cdr3_aa: CASSETNSQGEQFF
d_call: .
clone_size: many
v_call: TRBV2
j_call: TRBJ2-1

cdr3_nt: TGCGCCAGCAGCTGGGAGGGAGCGGACGGCTACGAGCAGTACTTC
cdr3_aa: CASSWEGADGYEQYF
d_call: TRBD2
clone_size: few
v_call: TRBV5-1
j_call: TRBJ2-7

cdr3_nt: TGTGCCAGCAGTGACTTCCTCGATCAGCCCCAGCATTTT
cdr3_aa: CASSDFLDQPQHF
d_call: .
clone_size: few
v_call: TRBV2
j_call: TRBJ1-5

cdr3_nt: TGTGCCAGCAGGCTAGCCTCTAGCGGGAGGAACGAGCAGTACTTC
cdr3_aa: CASRLASSGRNEQYF
d_call: TRBD2
clone_size: .
v_call: TRBV6-1
j_call: TRBJ2-7

cdr3_nt: TGTGCCTGGAGAGAACAGGGAGGGGCTTTCTTT
cdr3_aa: CAWREQGGAFF
d_call: .
clone_size: many
v_call: TRBV30
j_call: TRBJ1-1

cdr3_nt: TGTGCCAGCAGCCCCGTGAGCGGCCTGGTGCGGAATGAGCAGTTCTTC
cdr3_aa: CASSPVSGLVRNEQFF
d_call: .
clone_size: few
v_call: TRBV27
j_call: TRBJ2-1

cdr3_nt: TGTGCCAGCACAACAGGGATCCAAGAGACCCAGTACTTC
cdr3_aa: CASTTGIQETQYF
d_call: .
clone_size: .
v_call: TRBV18
j_call: TRBJ2-5

cdr3_nt: TGCGCCAGCAGCAGAGCCGAAGCTGGAGGACAGTTCAGTTTT
cdr3_aa: CASSRAEAGGQFSF
d_call: .
clone_size: .
v_call: TRBV5-1
j_call: TRBJ2-3

cdr3_nt: TGTGCCAGCAGTGACCCACTAGCGGGAGAAGAGCAGTTCTTC
cdr3_aa: CASSDPLAGEEQFF
d_call: TRBD2
clone_size: few
v_call: TRBV25-1
j_call: TRBJ2-1

cdr3_nt: TGTGCCTGGAGTGTACAAGGGGCTAAGGAGACCCAGTACTTC
cdr3_aa: CAWSVQGAKETQYF
d_call: .
clone_size: .
v_call: TRBV30
j_call: TRBJ2-5

cdr3_nt: TGTGCCAGCAGCGTAGATCCGGGGGATAGAGGGGAGCAGTACTTC
cdr3_aa: CASSVDPGDRGEQYF
d_call: .
clone_size: .
v_call: TRBV9
j_call: TRBJ2-7